The sequence of this T cell receptor beta chain was determined in a study of beta chain features in type 1 diabetes. TCRB transcripts that were expressed got sequenced, as all of the isolated RNA had been reverse transcribed. The method was immunoSEQ multiplex PCR; TCRdb's version includes in-frame clones alone and lacks a portion of them. The sample shows some 150,000 clones, approximately 13% of them seen only once. This clone was observed a few times. No antigen is known for it. Sorting based on CD45RO/CCR7/CD25/CD127/CD95/CD27 separated CD4+ naive, central memory, regulatory and stem cell-like memory cells. All sorted populations exceeded 98% purity. The CDR3 contains 16 residues. V was pared by 2 bases and J by 4 bases, with 16 bases between. Overall study results and limits: Naive, central memory and regulatory TCRB repertoires appeared more similar among patients than healthy donors. Type 1 diabetes patients showed a moderate but significant shortening of TCRB CDR3s in all four CD4+ subsets. PCR might pick shorter templates more often, in the same way for patients and controls.

The clonotype was recovered from a man aged 18-30 years with type 1 diabetes. The sample taken for sequencing was central memory CD4+ T cells from blood. J is TRBJ2-3 and V is TRBV6-7, with no clear D. TRBV6-7 is given ORF status, its function remaining uncertain. The CDR3 region has the DNA TGTGCCAGCAGTTACCCCATCCGACATGGTGCAGATACGCAGTATTTT. This translates into CASSYPIRHGADTQYF.